Each of the 23 T cell receptor beta chains below was sequenced from the same sample in a study of blood T cell repertoires in COVID-19. Sequenced by immunoSEQ multiplex PCR; TCRdb stores in-frame clones only, minus some. Of 250,000 to 350,000 clones in the sample, nearly 90% are singletons; the top ten hold around 1%. Sequencing input: PBMCs or T cells enriched from blood (not recorded which). The receptors shown here come from a woman in her 30s who had recovered from COVID-19.

The CDR3, as DNA: TGTGCCAGCAGCAAACGGGTCGGCCCGTGTTGTGAGCAGTTCTTC. It is translated as CASSKRVGPCCEQFF. The rearrangement joins TRBV21-1 to TRBJ2-1; whether TRBD2, the table's D call, matches the DNA was not checked. TRBV21-1 is reported as a pseudogene. CDR3 length equals 15 residues.

The gene calls are TRBV2 and TRBJ1-1, with TRBD1 matching over 8 bases. After removal of 4 bases from V and 1 base from J, the junction contained 5 bases not matched to a gene. Germline assignment: CDR1 SNHLY and CDR2 FYNNEI. The CDR3 is made up of 15 amino acids. The CDR3 DNA reads TGTGCCAGCAGTGCGCAGGGGGCGAGGAACACTGAAGCTTTCTTT. Translating gives CASSAQGARNTEAFF.

The chain uses TRBV5-1 and TRBJ2-1; weak D call: TRBD1 (6 bases). In germline, CDR1 is SGHRS, CDR2 YFSETQ. The CDR3 runs to 15 residues. With 3 bases removed from V and 2 bases from J, the gap between germline ends came to 12 bases. Written as DNA, the CDR3 is TGCGCCAGCAGCTCGGACGGGGACACCTACAATGAGCAGTTCTTC. Residues: CASSSDGDTYNEQFF.

V usage is TRBV15 and J usage is TRBJ2-7, with D unresolved. The CDR3 totals 14 residues. CDR1 is LNHNV and CDR2 is YYDKDF in the germline V gene (reference sequence). With 1 base removed from V and 4 bases from J, the gap between germline ends came to 11 bases. In nucleotides, the CDR3 is TGTGCCACCAGCAGAGTCCAGGCCGGTTACGAGCAGTACTTC. This gives the protein CATSRVQAGYEQYF.

The chain links TRBV3-1 (or the pseudogene TRBV3-2) to TRBJ2-5; D may be TRBD2 (6 bases). V lost 1 base and J 2 bases, leaving 11 bases between the germline ends. The germline gives CDR1 LGHDT, CDR2 YNNKEL (reference sequence). This CDR3 has 15 residues. CDR3 coding DNA: TGTGCCAGCAGCCAAGGGGTAGGGAGGCAAGAGACCCAGTACTTC. Translating it yields CASSQGVGRQETQYF.

The V gene is TRBV7-9, the J gene TRBJ1-2, with D possibly being TRBD1 (6 bases). This CDR3 is built from 18 residues. The V gene's germline CDR1 is SEHNR and CDR2 FQNEAQ (reference sequence). With 2 bases removed from V and 0 bases from J, the gap between germline ends came to 19 bases. The CDR3 DNA follows: TGTGCCAGCAGCTTAAGTCCGGGACACCGGACTGCTAACTATGGCTACACCTTC. Translation: CASSLSPGHRTANYGYTF.

This chain connects TRBV28 to TRBJ1-2; no firm D call. Trimming took 1 base from V and 5 from J, leaving 11 bases between them. Germline CDR1 MDHEN, CDR2 SYDVKM. This CDR3 spans 14 amino acids. The CDR3 spells CASSLSPSGYGYTF. In DNA, the CDR3 is TGTGCCAGCAGTTTATCCCCCTCGGGGTATGGCTACACCTTC.

J is TRBJ1-2 and V is TRBV29-1; the match to TRBD1 covers 7 bases. The CDR3 extends over 14 amino acids. The V gene's germline CDR1 is SQVTM and CDR2 ANQGSEA. V trimming: 4 bases; J trimming: 6 bases; junction bases outside the gene matches: 11. The CDR3 loop reads CSVGLGQAINGYTF. In DNA form, the CDR3 reads TGCAGCGTTGGGCTCGGACAGGCCATTAATGGCTACACCTTC.

The chain employs TRBV2 and TRBJ2-3; tentatively, D is TRBD1 (5 bases). Germline V CDR1 and CDR2: SNHLY, FYNNEI. CDR3 length: 16 residues. V lost 4 bases to trimming and J lost 0 bases, with 14 bases between them. CDR3: CASSVLGVGSTDTQYF. The CDR3 DNA reads TGTGCCAGCAGTGTTTTAGGGGTCGGTAGCACAGATACGCAGTATTTT.

V usage is TRBV7-8 and J usage is TRBJ1-1, with no clear D. Germline V gene data show CDR1 as SGHVS and CDR2 as FQNEAQ. V gave up 5 bases and J gave up 11 bases, with 21 bases separating them. CDR3 size: 14 residues. This CDR3 is CASSPAPPSKEAFF. DNA of the CDR3: TGTGCCAGCAGCCCGGCCCCCCCTTCTAAGGAGGCTTTCTTT.

This clone was counted once. The chain combines TRBV18 with TRBJ2-1; TRBD1 matches at 8 bases. Germline CDR1 reads KGHSH; CDR2 reads LQKENI. The ends lost 0 bases at V and 5 bases at J; junction bases unmatched: 12. CDR3 length equals 18 residues. CDR3 region: CASSPPIPRQGFNNEQFF. The CDR3 nucleotides read TGTGCCAGCTCACCACCGATACCCCGACAGGGGTTCAACAATGAGCAGTTCTTC.

The chain couples TRBV25-1 to TRBJ1-1; D is perhaps TRBD1 (6 bases). CDR1 MGHDK and CDR2 SYGVNS come from the germline V gene. V was trimmed by 4 bases and J by 1 base, leaving 19 bases between them. The length of the CDR3 is 17 residues. The CDR3 is CASSADVRTAWNTEAFF. The CDR3 region has the DNA TGTGCCAGCAGTGCCGACGTTAGGACAGCTTGGAACACTGAAGCTTTCTTT.

This clone was detected only once. This chain uses TRBV6-5 with TRBJ1-5; D perhaps matches TRBD1 (5 bases). Germline V gene lookup returns CDR1 MNHEY and CDR2 SVGAGI. The germline V and J ends were trimmed by 6 bases and 11 bases, with 23 bases remaining between them. This CDR3 spans 15 amino acids. As DNA, the CDR3 is TGTGCCAGCAGCGTAAGGGGCCTAGCGGGGGTGGCCCAGCATTTT. Protein sequence: CASSVRGLAGVAQHF.

This clone was counted a single time. CDR3 in amino acids: CASSTTGTGTNTEAFF. CDR3 nucleotide sequence: TGTGCCAGTAGTACAACCGGGACAGGGACGAACACTGAAGCTTTCTTT. The chain carries TRBV19 and TRBJ1-1; 9 bases are shared with TRBD1. The germline CDR1 and CDR2 sequences are LNHDA and SQIVND (reference sequence). With 4 bases clipped from V and 1 base from J, the junction kept 7 bases outside the gene matches. CDR3 length: 16 amino acids.

V is TRBV7-3 and J is TRBJ2-5, with D unresolved. CDR1 and CDR2 from the germline V gene are SGHTA and FQGTGA. Trimming cost V 8 bases and J 2 bases, with 12 bases left between them. The CDR3 runs to 13 residues. CDR3 sequence reads: CASARGPQETQYF. The CDR3 nucleotides read TGTGCCAGCGCCCGAGGCCCACAAGAGACCCAGTACTTC.

The CDR3, as DNA: TGTGCCAGTAGTACTCGACAGACGGTGACCTATAATTCACCCCTCCACTTT. This encodes CASSTRQTVTYNSPLHF. V is TRBV19 and J is TRBJ1-6; D is perhaps TRBD1 (5 bases). CDR1 is LNHDA, CDR2 SQIVND, per germline (reference sequence). Trimming shortened V by 4 bases and J by 2 bases, and 15 bases separated the two germline ends. The CDR3 is made up of 17 amino acids.

A few counts support this clone. The DNA of the CDR3 is TGTGCCAGCAGCCCCCGACGCGGGGAGACCCAGTACTTC. The encoded protein is CASSPRRGETQYF. The rearrangement joins TRBV7-3 to TRBJ2-5; a weak D match, TRBD2 (5 bases). Germline CDR1 reads SGHTA; CDR2 reads FQGTGA. CDR3 length equals 13 residues. V was trimmed by 5 bases and J by 5 bases, leaving 12 bases between them.

The V call is TRBV28, the J call TRBJ2-5; maybe TRBD1 (6 bases). Between the trimmed V and J ends, which lost 6 bases and 3 bases, there was a span of 23 bases. The germline CDR1 and CDR2 sequences are MDHEN and SYDVKM. The CDR3 sequence is 17 residues long. CDR3 coding DNA: TGTGCCAGCAGACCAAGGACAGCCAGAGGGCTCGAAGAGACCCAGTACTTC. This encodes CASRPRTARGLEETQYF.

The genes are TRBV7-9 and TRBJ2-7; TRBD1 matches 8 bases. Germline V gene sequence: CDR1 SEHNR, CDR2 FQNEAQ (reference sequence). The CDR3 has 15 residues. J was trimmed by 3 bases and V by 1 base; bases with no gene match: 5. The chain's CDR3 is CASSLGRGRRYEQYF. The CDR3 DNA reads as TGTGCCAGCAGCTTAGGCAGGGGGCGACGCTACGAGCAGTACTTC.

V and J are TRBV9 and TRBJ2-1; a weak D match, TRBD2 (6 bases). The CDR3 consists of 14 residues. V lost 0 bases, J lost 7 bases, and 11 bases lay in between. CDR1 is SGDLS, CDR2 YYNGEE, per germline. The CDR3 loop is CASSVVPGGNEQFF. CDR3 DNA: TGTGCCAGCAGCGTAGTCCCCGGGGGAAATGAGCAGTTCTTC.

This chain links TRBV9 with TRBJ1-6; D perhaps matches TRBD1 (5 bases). This CDR3 is 13 amino acids long. Trimming stripped 2 bases from V and 7 bases from J, with 7 bases between. In germline, CDR1 is SGDLS, CDR2 YYNGEE. CDR3 in DNA: TGTGCCAGCAGCGTTGCAGGGAATTCACCCCTCCACTTT. Amino acids: CASSVAGNSPLHF.

This chain uses TRBV5-6 with TRBJ2-7; perhaps TRBD2 as D (7 bases). The V gene's germline CDR1 is SGHDT and CDR2 YYEEEE. The CDR3 covers 14 residues. The V and J ends lost 5 bases and 4 bases respectively, with 16 bases between them. As DNA, the CDR3 is TGTGCCAGCAGTAGGGGGAGGGCCTCGTACGAGCAGTACTTC. Translated: CASSRGRASYEQYF.

The chain is built from TRBV7-3 and TRBJ1-6; D possibly corresponds to TRBD1 (5 bases). CDR1 and CDR2 from the germline V gene are SGHTA and FQGTGA. This CDR3 has 17 residues. V gave up 2 bases and J gave up 6 bases, with 17 bases separating them. CDR3 protein: CASSLLDGGTANSPLHF. The DNA for the CDR3 is TGTGCCAGCAGCTTATTAGATGGCGGGACGGCTAATTCACCCCTCCACTTT.